The next 13 T cell receptor beta chains were all read from a single sample in a study of blood T cell repertoires in COVID-19. Sequencing was performed with immunoSEQ multiplex PCR; in TCRdb, only in-frame clones are kept and a portion is missing. The sample lists about 160,000 clones, roughly 87% seen once, with 7% to 7.5% in the top ten. Sequences were obtained from PBMCs or T cells enriched from blood (not recorded which). The receptors were sampled from a woman aged 45-59 years who had recovered from COVID-19.

The chain uses TRBV7-9 and TRBJ2-2, with 7 bases that match TRBD1. The germline gives CDR1 SEHNR, CDR2 FQNEAQ (reference sequence). The trim removed 5 bases at V and 6 bases at J, leaving 6 bases unmatched. CDR3 length: 14 residues. CDR3 protein: CASSATGPPGELFF. The CDR3 coding sequence is TGTGCCAGCAGCGCGACAGGGCCACCCGGGGAGCTGTTTTTT. The variable domain in full, with the rest retrieved from reference TRBV7-9 and TRBJ2-2, is DTGVSQNPRHKITKRGQNVTFRCDPISEHNRLYWYRQTLGQGPEFLTYFQNEAQLEKSRLLSDRFSAERPKGSFSTLEIQRTEQGDSAMYLCASSATGPPGELFFGEGSRLTVL.

As DNA, the CDR3 is TGTGCCAGTAGTTCTGGACAGGGCATGAACACTGAAGCTTTCTTT. It is translated as CASSSGQGMNTEAFF. V is TRBV19 and J is TRBJ1-1, with 8 nucleotides matching TRBD1. The V gene end was trimmed by 5 bases and the J gene end by 0 bases; junction bases not matched to a gene: 5. CDR3 length equals 15 residues. Germline V lookup: CDR1 LNHDA, CDR2 SQIVND (reference sequence). Full variable domain (missing parts from reference TRBV19 and TRBJ1-1): DGGITQSPKYLFRKEGQNVTLSCEQNLNHDAMYWYRQDPGQGLRLIYYSQIVNDFQKGDIAEGYSVSREKKESFPLTVTSAQKNPTAFYLCASSSGQGMNTEAFFGQGTRLTVV.

The chain is built from TRBV28 and TRBJ1-6; D possibly corresponds to TRBD1 (5 bases). Trimming pared 5 bases from V and 7 bases from J, leaving 15 bases between. This CDR3 is 15 amino acids long. CDR1 and CDR2 (germline): MDHEN, SYDVKM. Here the CDR3 DNA reads TGTGCCAGCAGTCCTCCGGGGGTGGGAAATTCACCCCTCCACTTT. Translated: CASSPPGVGNSPLHF.

V gene TRBV11-3 combines with J gene TRBJ2-3; D might be TRBD1 (6 bases). The CDR3 runs 15 residues. Germline values: CDR1 SGHNT, CDR2 YENEEA. V was pared by 5 bases and J by 2 bases, with 14 bases between. The chain's CDR3 is CASSQNRATTDTQYF. CDR3 coding DNA: TGTGCCAGCAGCCAGAACAGGGCCACCACAGATACGCAGTATTTT. The full variable domain, with the rest looked up from reference TRBV11-3 and TRBJ2-3, is EAGVVQSPRYKIIEKKQPVAFWCNPISGHNTLYWYLQNLGQGPELLIRYENEEAVDDSQLPKDRFSAERLKGVDSTLKIQPAELGDSAVYLCASSQNRATTDTQYFGPGTRLTVL.

The chain is built from TRBV21-1 and TRBJ2-3; the D call TRBD2 from the table was never checked on the DNA. TRBV21-1 is noted as a pseudogene. The CDR3 covers 17 residues. In DNA form, the CDR3 reads TGTGCCAGCAGCAAATGGGAACTAGCGGCTAGCACAGATACGCAGTATTTT. Translated, it gives CASSKWELAASTDTQYF.

This clone was detected only a few times. The V gene is TRBV2, the J gene TRBJ2-7; the D is unclear. The V gene lost 3 bases and the J gene lost 2 bases, with 5 bases spanning the gap. The germline V gene encodes CDR1 SNHLY and CDR2 FYNNEI. This CDR3 is 12 amino acids long. The CDR3 nucleotides read TGTGCCAGCAGTGACCGGGCCTACGAGCAGTACTTC. Translating it yields CASSDRAYEQYF.

This clone was detected a few times. J is TRBJ2-5 and V is TRBV28; 7 bases match TRBD2. J was trimmed by 1 base and V by 8 bases; bases with no gene match: 10. CDR3 length equals 15 residues. Germline CDR1 and CDR2: MDHEN and SYDVKM. The CDR3 reads CASRVGGSVQETQYF. The CDR3 nucleotides are TGTGCCAGCCGAGTGGGCGGGAGTGTCCAAGAGACCCAGTACTTC.

The chain couples TRBV12-2 to TRBJ2-1; the table gives TRBD1 as D, unverified against the DNA. TRBV12-2 is recorded as a pseudogene. The CDR3 is 18 amino acids. CDR3 DNA: TGTGCAAGTCGCTTAGCCGCGCCACGACAGGGGGCCTACAATGAGCAGTTCTTC. Amino acids: CASRLAAPRQGAYNEQFF.

The chain links TRBV7-8 to TRBJ2-7; 9 bases are a match to TRBD1. The CDR3 runs 15 residues. J was trimmed by 2 bases and V by 1 base; bases with no gene match: 3. Looked up from germline, CDR1 is SGHVS and CDR2 is FQNEAQ. The CDR3 loop is CASSLVGTGTYEQYF. The CDR3 coding sequence is TGTGCCAGCAGCTTAGTTGGGACAGGGACCTACGAGCAGTACTTC.

The rearrangement links TRBV29-1 to TRBJ1-1; 8 bases agree with TRBD1. V lost 7 bases, J lost 4 bases, and 8 bases stayed unmatched. The CDR3 totals 13 residues. Germline V CDR1 and CDR2: SQVTM, ANQGSEA. CDR3 sequence: CSAARQGSTEAFF. CDR3 bases: TGCAGCGCCGCGAGACAGGGGTCCACTGAAGCTTTCTTT.

The chain joins TRBV19 to TRBJ2-7; the match to TRBD1 covers 9 bases. V lost 5 bases to trimming and J lost 3 bases; unmatched junction nucleotides: 8. CDR3 length: 15 amino acids. Germline V gene data show CDR1 as LNHDA and CDR2 as SQIVND (reference sequence). The CDR3 coding sequence is TGTGCCAGTAGTGAGCCCGGGACAGGGTACTACGAGCAGTACTTC. Protein product: CASSEPGTGYYEQYF.

This clone appeared a single time. The chain carries TRBV7-2 and TRBJ1-1; D might be TRBD1 (6 bases). This CDR3 region has 15 residues. Deletions cut 5 bases from V and 3 bases from J, with 16 bases between. CDR1 SGHTA and CDR2 FQGNSA come from the germline V gene. In nucleotides, the CDR3 is TGTGCCAGCAGCCCACGGGCCAGGGGCGACACTGAAGCTTTCTTT. Its protein is CASSPRARGDTEAFF.

The rearrangement uses TRBV7-2 and TRBJ1-2, with D possibly being TRBD1 (5 bases). The CDR3 is 14 residues long. Between the trimmed V and J ends, which lost 0 bases and 8 bases, there was a span of 13 bases. Germline V gene data show CDR1 as SGHTA and CDR2 as FQGNSA. In DNA, the CDR3 is TGTGCCAGCAGCTTAGCGCAGGCAGGGTCCGGCTACACCTTC. Translating gives CASSLAQAGSGYTF.